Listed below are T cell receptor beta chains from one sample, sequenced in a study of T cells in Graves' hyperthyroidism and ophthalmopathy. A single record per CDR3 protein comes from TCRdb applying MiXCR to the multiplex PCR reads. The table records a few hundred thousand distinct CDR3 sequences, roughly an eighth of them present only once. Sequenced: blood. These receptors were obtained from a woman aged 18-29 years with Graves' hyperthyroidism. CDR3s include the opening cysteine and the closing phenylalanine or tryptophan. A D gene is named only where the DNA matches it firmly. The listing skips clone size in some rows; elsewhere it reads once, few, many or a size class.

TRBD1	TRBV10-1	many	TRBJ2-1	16	TGCGCCAGCAGTGAGTCTATAGGGGGCAGGGGGAATGAGCAGTTCTTC	CASSESIGGRGNEQFF
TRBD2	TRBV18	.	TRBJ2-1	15	TGTGCCAGCTCAACTAGCGGGAGTAGTTTTAATGAGCAGTTCTTC	CASSTSGSSFNEQFF
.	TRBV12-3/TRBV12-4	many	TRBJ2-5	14	TGTGCCAGCAGTAATGGACGGAACCAAGAGACCCAGTACTTC	CASSNGRNQETQYF
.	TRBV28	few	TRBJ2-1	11	TGTGCCAGCACCCAGGGTGTTGAGCAGTTCTTC	CASTQGVEQFF
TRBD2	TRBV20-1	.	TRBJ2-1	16	TGCAGTGCTTTCAGGACTAGCGGGAGGTATATGGATGAGCAGTTCTTC	CSAFRTSGRYMDEQFF
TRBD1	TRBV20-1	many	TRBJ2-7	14	TGCAGTGCTTTCGACAGGGGTGATACCTACGAGCAGTACTTC	CSAFDRGDTYEQYF
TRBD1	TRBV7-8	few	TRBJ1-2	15	TGTGCCAGCAGCTTAACCCGACAGGGGGGGAATGGCTACACCTTC	CASSLTRQGGNGYTF
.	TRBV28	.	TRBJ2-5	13	TGTGCCAGCACAGGTGGGGGGCGGGAGACCCAGTACTTC	CASTGGGRETQYF
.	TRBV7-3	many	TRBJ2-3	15	TGTGCCAGCAGCTTAAATGGACCGGGCACAGATACGCAGTATTTT	CASSLNGPGTDTQYF
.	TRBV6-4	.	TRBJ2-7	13	TGTGCCAGCAGTGAAGGCTTGGGCAATGAGCAGTACTTC	CASSEGLGNEQYF
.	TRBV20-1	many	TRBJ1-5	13	TGCAGTGCTAGACGGGATAGCAATCAGCCCCAGCATTTT	CSARRDSNQPQHF
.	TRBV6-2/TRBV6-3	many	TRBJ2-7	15	TGTGCCAGCAGTTACCCGGAGGGGCTAACCTACGAGCAGTACTTC	CASSYPEGLTYEQYF
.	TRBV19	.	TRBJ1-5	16	TGTGCCAGTACCCTTCCGGGGGGAAGACGCAATCAGCCCCAGCATTTT	CASTLPGGRRNQPQHF
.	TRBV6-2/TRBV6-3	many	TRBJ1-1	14	TGTGCCAGCAGTTACATGGGCAGCGGGTCTGAAGCTTTCTTT	CASSYMGSGSEAFF
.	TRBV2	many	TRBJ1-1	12	TGTGCCAGCAGTGATAGCAGAACTGAAGCTTTCTTT	CASSDSRTEAFF
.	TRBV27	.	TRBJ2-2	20	TGTGCCAGCAGTTTAGAGGTCATGGGTGGGCGGACCCGAGGCACCGGGGAGCTGTTTTTT	CASSLEVMGGRTRGTGELFF
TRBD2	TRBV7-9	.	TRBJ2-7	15	TGTGCCAGCAGCAGCACGGGACTAGTTTTGAACGAGCGGTACTTC	CASSSTGLVLNERYF
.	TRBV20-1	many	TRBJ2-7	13	TGCAGTGCTAGTCTAGGGGTGGCGTGGGAGCAGTACTTC	CSASLGVAWEQYF
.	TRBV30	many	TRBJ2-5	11	TGTGCCTGGAGTGTCGGGGAGACCCAGTACTTC	CAWSVGETQYF
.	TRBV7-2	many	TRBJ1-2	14	TGTGCCAGCAGCTTAGAAGGAAGGACAGATGGCTACACCTTC	CASSLEGRTDGYTF
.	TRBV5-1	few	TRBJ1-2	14	TGCGCCAGCAGCAGGGGAGTCCAGGGGTATGGCTACACCTTC	CASSRGVQGYGYTF
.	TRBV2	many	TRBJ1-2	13	TGTGCCAGCAGAGGAGAGGGGACGGCTGGCTACACCTTC	CASRGEGTAGYTF
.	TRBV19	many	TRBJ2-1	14	TGTGCCAGTAGTAAGCTGTCGCGGTACAATGAGCAGTTCTTC	CASSKLSRYNEQFF
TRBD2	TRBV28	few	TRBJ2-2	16	TGTGCCAGCAGTTCTCCTAGCGGGAGATATACCGGGGAGCTGTTTTTT	CASSSPSGRYTGELFF
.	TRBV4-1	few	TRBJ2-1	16	TGCGCCAGCAGCCATCGGCAGGGGCCCCTCTACAATGAGCAGTTCTTC	CASSHRQGPLYNEQFF
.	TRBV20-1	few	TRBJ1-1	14	TGCAGTGCTAGAGATGTACAGAGGAGCACTGAAGCTTTCTTT	CSARDVQRSTEAFF
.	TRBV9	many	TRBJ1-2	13	TGTGCCAGCAGCTCAGGGGCTGGCTATGGCTACACCTTC	CASSSGAGYGYTF
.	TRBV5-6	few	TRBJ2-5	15	TGTGCCAGCAGCTTTCAGACAGGTCCTCAAGGGACCCAGTACTTC	CASSFQTGPQGTQYF
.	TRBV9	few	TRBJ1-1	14	TGTGCCAGCAGCGTAGAACCCTTGAACACTGAAGCTTTCTTT	CASSVEPLNTEAFF
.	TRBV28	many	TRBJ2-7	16	TGTGCCAGCAGCTTCGGATCTCGGGACACCCCCTACGAGCAGTACTTC	CASSFGSRDTPYEQYF
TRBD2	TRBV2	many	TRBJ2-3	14	TGTGCCACCCACTACGGCGGGAGAACAGATACGCAGTATTTT	CATHYGGRTDTQYF
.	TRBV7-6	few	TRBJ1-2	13	TGTGCCAGCAGCTTAGGGGGGGGTGGTGGCTACACCTTC	CASSLGGGGGYTF
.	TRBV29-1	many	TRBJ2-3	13	TGCAGCGTTGAAGGAAGCCTTGTAGATACGCAGTATTTT	CSVEGSLVDTQYF
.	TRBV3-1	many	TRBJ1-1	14	TGTGCCAGCAGCCACTCTGGAGGGGACACTGAAGCTTTCTTT	CASSHSGGDTEAFF
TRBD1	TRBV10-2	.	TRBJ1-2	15	TGCGCCAGCAGTGAGTCTTTCAGGGGGCAAGAAGGCTACACCTTC	CASSESFRGQEGYTF
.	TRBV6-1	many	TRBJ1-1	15	TGTGCCAGCAGTGAAGCACCGACAAGGAACACTGAAGCTTTCTTT	CASSEAPTRNTEAFF
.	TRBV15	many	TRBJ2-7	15	TGTGCCACCAGCATGGGTCCTAGCGAATACTACGAGCAGTACTTC	CATSMGPSEYYEQYF
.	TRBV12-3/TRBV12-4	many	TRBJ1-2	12	TGTGCCAGCAGATCCGGGACCGTTGGCTACACCTTC	CASRSGTVGYTF
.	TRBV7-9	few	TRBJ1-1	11	TGTGCCACGACAGGAGACACTGAAGCTTTCTTT	CATTGDTEAFF
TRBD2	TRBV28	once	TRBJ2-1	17	TGTGCCAGCGTTATTACCGGGACTAGCGGGAGGATAAATGAGCAGTTCTTC	CASVITGTSGRINEQFF
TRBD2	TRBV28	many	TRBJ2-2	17	TGTGCCAGCAGTCATCGGACTAGCGGGCCAAACACCGGGGAGCTGTTTTTT	CASSHRTSGPNTGELFF
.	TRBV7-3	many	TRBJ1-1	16	TGTGCCAGCAGCTTAAATGGCGTAGCCCTGGGCACTGAAGCTTTCTTT	CASSLNGVALGTEAFF
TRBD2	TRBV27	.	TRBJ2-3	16	TGTGCCAGCAGTTTATCAGGACTAGCGGGCCCAGATACGCAGTATTTT	CASSLSGLAGPDTQYF
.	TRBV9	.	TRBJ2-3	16	TGTGCCAGCAGCGTTACGGGGCGTTCTAGCACAGATACGCAGTATTTT	CASSVTGRSSTDTQYF
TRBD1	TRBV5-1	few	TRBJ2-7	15	TGCGCCAGCAGCTTGTTCGGGACAGGGGAAGGCGAGCAGTACTTC	CASSLFGTGEGEQYF
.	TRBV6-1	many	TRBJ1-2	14	TGTGCCAGCAGTGAAGTGCCCCGGCGGGATGGCTACACCTTC	CASSEVPRRDGYTF
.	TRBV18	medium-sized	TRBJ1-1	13	TGTGCCAGCTCACCCCAGGGTGGCACTGAAGCTTTCTTT	CASSPQGGTEAFF
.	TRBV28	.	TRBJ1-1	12	TGTGCCAGCAGTCCCCCGGGCAACAGGGCTTTCTTT	CASSPPGNRAFF
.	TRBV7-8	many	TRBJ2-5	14	TGTGCCAGCAGCTTAAGACAGCTAGGGGAGACCCAGTACTTC	CASSLRQLGETQYF
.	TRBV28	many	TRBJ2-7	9	TGTGCCAGTGGGTTCGAGCAGTACTTC	CASGFEQYF
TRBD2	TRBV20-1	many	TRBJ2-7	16	TGCAGTGCTAATGGACTAGCGGGAGCTTGGGGCTACGAGCAGTACTTC	CSANGLAGAWGYEQYF
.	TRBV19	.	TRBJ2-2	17	TGTGCCAGTAGTATATTCCCCAGGGGCAGTGGCACCGGGGAGCTGTTTTTT	CASSIFPRGSGTGELFF